Below are 5 T cell receptor beta chains sequenced from a single sample in a study of cytotoxic CD8 clonotypes in ibrutinib-treated CLL. Some clones are missing from TCRdb's copy, which holds only in-frame ones; the method was immunoSEQ multiplex PCR. The table lists 73,000 or so clones, 68% of them singletons, with under 6% in the top ten. The sample consisted of PBMCs, taken after 12 months of ibrutinib treatment. Every receptor here comes from a human donor with chronic lymphocytic leukemia.

The chain has TRBV7-7 and TRBJ2-2; D unresolved. This CDR3 contains 14 residues. CDR1 is SSHAT, CDR2 FNYEAQ, per germline (reference sequence). V was pared by 7 bases and J by 7 bases, with 16 bases between. The CDR3 nucleotides read TGTGCCAGCACCCTATCTTTTTCCGGCGGGGAGCTGTTTTTT. Its protein is CASTLSFSGGELFF. The entire variable domain, with the rest obtained from reference TRBV7-7 and TRBJ2-2, is as follows: GAGVSQSPRYKVTKRGQDVTLRCDPISSHATLYWYQQALGQGPEFLTYFNYEAQPDKSGLPSDRFSAERPEGSISTLTIQRTEQRDSAMYRCASTLSFSGGELFFGEGSRLTVL.

In nucleotides, the CDR3 is TGTGCCAGCTCACTAAGTCCCACAGGGAGTAACACTGAAGCTTTCTTT. This gives the protein CASSLSPTGSNTEAFF. The V gene is TRBV18, the J gene TRBJ1-1, with D perhaps TRBD1 (6 bases). This CDR3 spans 16 amino acids. The V end was cut by 4 bases, the J end by 2 bases, with 17 bases between. Per germline, CDR1 KGHSH and CDR2 LQKENI. Together with reference TRBV18 and TRBJ1-1, the CDR3 gives the full variable domain: NAGVMQNPRHLVRRRGQEARLRCSPMKGHSHVYWYRQLPEEGLKFMVYLQKENIIDESGMPKERFSAEFPKEGPSILRIQQVVRGDSAAYFCASSLSPTGSNTEAFFGQGTRLTVV.

The chain employs TRBV5-4 and TRBJ2-5, with D perhaps matching TRBD2 (6 bases). CDR3 length: 16 residues. In germline, CDR1 is SGHNT, CDR2 YYREEE (reference sequence). Trimming left V 0 bases short and J 1 base short, with 13 bases between. CDR3 protein: CASSLARGVGQETQYF. The CDR3 DNA is TGTGCCAGCAGCTTGGCTCGCGGGGTTGGCCAAGAGACCCAGTACTTC.

This rearrangement joins TRBV28 to TRBJ2-5; no definite D call. The germline CDR1 and CDR2 sequences are MDHEN and SYDVKM. The V end was cut by 1 base, the J end by 5 bases, with 11 bases between. The CDR3 length is 14 residues. CDR3 coding DNA: TGTGCCAGCAGTTTATCGTCGGCGGCCGAGACCCAGTACTTC. Its protein product is CASSLSSAAETQYF. The full variable domain, in which reference TRBV28 and TRBJ2-5 provide the parts outside the CDR3, is DVKVTQSSRYLVKRTGEKVFLECVQDMDHENMFWYRQDPGLGLRLIYFSYDVKMKEKGDIPEGYSVSREKKERFSLILESASTNQTSMYLCASSLSSAAETQYFGPGTRLLVL.

This clone has only one observation. The J gene is TRBJ2-1, the V gene TRBV6-1, with 13 bases matching TRBD2. The CDR3 sequence is 16 residues long. Germline-derived CDR1 and CDR2 are MNHNS and SASEGT. V lost 4 bases to trimming and J lost 3 bases; unmatched junction nucleotides: 3. CDR3 in amino acids: CASSGGLAGRYNEQFF. In DNA form, the CDR3 reads TGTGCCAGCAGTGGGGGACTAGCGGGGCGCTACAATGAGCAGTTCTTC.